The following is a T cell receptor beta chain sequence with its context. With 3 bases removed from V and 11 bases from J, the gap between germline ends came to 21 bases. CDR1 DFQATT and CDR2 SNEGSKA come from the germline V gene (reference sequence). This CDR3 comprises 14 residues. The data stem from a study of blood T cell repertoires in COVID-19. Study-wide context: The analysed material was cDNA or gDNA that came from T cells, B-cell-depleted T cells, or PBMCs.

As processed by the authors: By means of reference gene primer amplification, nucleated cell counts were estimated. Repertoires were generated with immunoSEQ multiplex PCR, while TCRdb's copy carries only in-frame clones and drops some. V and J calls and clone size are those listed in that table; D and trimming were worked out from the DNA. The sample holds 95,000 to 150,000 clones, approximately 83% seen once. This sequence originates from a woman of 80 years or more with acute or convalescent COVID-19. Source material: peripheral blood. This sequence joins TRBV20-1 and TRBJ2-3; the D gene is possibly TRBD2 (6 bases). DNA for the CDR3: TGCAGTGCTAGTTTGGGACTTGTGGGGGGTATGCAGTATTTT. Protein: CSASLGLVGGMQYF.